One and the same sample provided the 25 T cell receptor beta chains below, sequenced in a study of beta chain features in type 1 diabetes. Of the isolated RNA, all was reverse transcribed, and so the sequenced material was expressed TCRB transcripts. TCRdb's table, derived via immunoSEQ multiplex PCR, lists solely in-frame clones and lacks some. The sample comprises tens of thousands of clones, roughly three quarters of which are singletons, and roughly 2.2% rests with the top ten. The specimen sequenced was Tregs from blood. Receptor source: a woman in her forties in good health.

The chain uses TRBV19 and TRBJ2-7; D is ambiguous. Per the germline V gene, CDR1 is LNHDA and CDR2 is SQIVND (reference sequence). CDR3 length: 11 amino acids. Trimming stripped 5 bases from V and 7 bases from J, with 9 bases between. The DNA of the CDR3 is TGTGCCAGTAGTTTTTCATCAGAGCAGTACTTC. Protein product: CASSFSSEQYF.

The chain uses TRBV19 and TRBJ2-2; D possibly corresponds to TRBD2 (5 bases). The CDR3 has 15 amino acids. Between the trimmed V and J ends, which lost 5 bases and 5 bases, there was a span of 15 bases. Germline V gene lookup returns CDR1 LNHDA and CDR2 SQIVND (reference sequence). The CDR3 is CASSLLRGGTGELFF. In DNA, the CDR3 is TGTGCCAGTAGTCTCCTTCGGGGTGGAACCGGGGAGCTGTTTTTT.

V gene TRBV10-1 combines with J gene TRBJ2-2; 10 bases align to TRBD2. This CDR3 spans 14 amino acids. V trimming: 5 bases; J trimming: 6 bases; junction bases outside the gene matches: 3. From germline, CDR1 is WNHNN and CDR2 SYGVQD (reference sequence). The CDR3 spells CASSPSGGSGELFF. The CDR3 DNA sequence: TGCGCCAGCAGTCCTAGCGGGGGCTCCGGGGAGCTGTTTTTT.

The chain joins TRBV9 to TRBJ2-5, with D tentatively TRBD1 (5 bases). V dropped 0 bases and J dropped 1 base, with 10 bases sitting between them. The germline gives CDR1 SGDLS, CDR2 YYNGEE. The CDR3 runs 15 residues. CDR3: CASSVAPDIQETQYF. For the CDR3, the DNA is TGTGCCAGCAGCGTAGCTCCGGACATCCAAGAGACCCAGTACTTC.

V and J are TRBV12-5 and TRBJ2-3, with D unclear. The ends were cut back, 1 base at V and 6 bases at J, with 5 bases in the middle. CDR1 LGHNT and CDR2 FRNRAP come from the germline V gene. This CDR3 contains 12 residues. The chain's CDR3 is CASGLARDTQYF. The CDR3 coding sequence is TGTGCTAGTGGTTTGGCGAGGGATACGCAGTATTTT.

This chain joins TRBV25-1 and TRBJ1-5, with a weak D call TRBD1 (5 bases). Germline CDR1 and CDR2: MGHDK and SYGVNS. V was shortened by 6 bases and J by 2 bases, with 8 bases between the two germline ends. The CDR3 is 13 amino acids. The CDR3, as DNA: TGTGCCAGCAGCTGGGGGGGCAATCAGCCCCAGCATTTT. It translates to CASSWGGNQPQHF.

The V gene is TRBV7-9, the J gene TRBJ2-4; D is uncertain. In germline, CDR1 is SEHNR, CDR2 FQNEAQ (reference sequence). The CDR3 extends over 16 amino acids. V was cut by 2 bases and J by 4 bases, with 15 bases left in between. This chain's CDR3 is CASSLTVAEIKNIQYF. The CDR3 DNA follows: TGTGCCAGCAGCTTAACTGTGGCGGAAATAAAAAACATTCAGTACTTC.

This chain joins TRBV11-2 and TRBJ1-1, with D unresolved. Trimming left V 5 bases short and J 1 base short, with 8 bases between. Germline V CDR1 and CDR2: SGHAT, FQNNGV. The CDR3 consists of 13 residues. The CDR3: CASSRTPNTEAFF. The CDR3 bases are TGTGCCAGCAGCCGAACACCGAACACTGAAGCTTTCTTT.

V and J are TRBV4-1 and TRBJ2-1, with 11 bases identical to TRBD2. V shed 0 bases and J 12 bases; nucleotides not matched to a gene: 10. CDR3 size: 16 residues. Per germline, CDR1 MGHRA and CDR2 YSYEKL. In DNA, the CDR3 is TGCGCCAGCAGCCAAGACCATAGCGGGGGGGCGAGTGTGCAGTTCTTC. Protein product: CASSQDHSGGASVQFF.

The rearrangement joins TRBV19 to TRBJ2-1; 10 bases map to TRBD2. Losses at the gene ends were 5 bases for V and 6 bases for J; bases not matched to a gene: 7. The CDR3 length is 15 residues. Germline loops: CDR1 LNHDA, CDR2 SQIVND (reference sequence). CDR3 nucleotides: TGTGCCAGTAGTGGGATAGCGGGGGGCACCAATGAGCAGTTCTTC. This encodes CASSGIAGGTNEQFF. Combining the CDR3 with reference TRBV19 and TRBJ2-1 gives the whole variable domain DGGITQSPKYLFRKEGQNVTLSCEQNLNHDAMYWYRQDPGQGLRLIYYSQIVNDFQKGDIAEGYSVSREKKESFPLTVTSAQKNPTAFYLCASSGIAGGTNEQFFGPGTRLTVL.

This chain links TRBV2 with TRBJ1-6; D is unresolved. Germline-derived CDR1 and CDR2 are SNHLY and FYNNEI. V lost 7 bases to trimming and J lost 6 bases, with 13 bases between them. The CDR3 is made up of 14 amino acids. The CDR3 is CASIRGNFNSPLHF. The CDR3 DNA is TGTGCCAGCATTCGGGGAAACTTTAATTCACCCCTCCACTTT. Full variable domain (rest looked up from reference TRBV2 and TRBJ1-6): EPEVTQTPSHQVTQMGQEVILRCVPISNHLYFYWYRQILGQKVEFLVSFYNNEISEKSEIFDDQFSVERPDGSNFTLKIRSTKLEDSAMYFCASIRGNFNSPLHFGNGTRLTVT.

The CDR3 sequence: CASSRRLSYGYTF. CDR3 nucleotide sequence: TGTGCCAGCAGTCGGAGACTGAGCTATGGCTACACCTTC. The gene calls are TRBV2 and TRBJ1-2; no clear D. V was trimmed by 5 bases and J by 4 bases, leaving 11 bases between them. Germline lookup yields CDR1 SNHLY and CDR2 FYNNEI. This CDR3 has 13 residues.

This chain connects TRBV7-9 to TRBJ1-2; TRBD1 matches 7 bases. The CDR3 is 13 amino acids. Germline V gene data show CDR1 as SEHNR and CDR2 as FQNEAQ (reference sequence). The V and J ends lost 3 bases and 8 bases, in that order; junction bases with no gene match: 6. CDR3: CASSFDREYGYTF. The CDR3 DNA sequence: TGTGCCAGCAGCTTTGACAGGGAGTACGGCTACACCTTC. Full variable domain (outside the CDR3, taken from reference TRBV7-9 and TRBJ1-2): DTGVSQNPRHKITKRGQNVTFRCDPISEHNRLYWYRQTLGQGPEFLTYFQNEAQLEKSRLLSDRFSAERPKGSFSTLEIQRTEQGDSAMYLCASSFDREYGYTFGSGTRLTVV.

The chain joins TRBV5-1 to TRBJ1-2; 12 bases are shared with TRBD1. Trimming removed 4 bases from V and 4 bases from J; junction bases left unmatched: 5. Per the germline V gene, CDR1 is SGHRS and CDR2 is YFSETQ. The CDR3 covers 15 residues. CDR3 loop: CASSMGQGAVYGYTF. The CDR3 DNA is TGCGCCAGCAGCATGGGACAGGGGGCGGTCTATGGCTACACCTTC.

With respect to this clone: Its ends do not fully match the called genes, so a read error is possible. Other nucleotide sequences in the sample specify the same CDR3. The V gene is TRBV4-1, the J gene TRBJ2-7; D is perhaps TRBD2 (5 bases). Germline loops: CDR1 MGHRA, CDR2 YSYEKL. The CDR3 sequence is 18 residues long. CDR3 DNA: TGCGCCAGCAGCCAAGATCCGGCTAGCCCGTGGATGCCCTACGAGCAATACTTC. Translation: CASSQDPASPWMPYEQYF.

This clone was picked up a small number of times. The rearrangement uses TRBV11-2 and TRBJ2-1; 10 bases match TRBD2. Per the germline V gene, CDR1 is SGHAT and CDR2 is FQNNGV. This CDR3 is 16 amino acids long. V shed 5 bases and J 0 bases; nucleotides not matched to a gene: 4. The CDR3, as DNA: TGTGCCAGCAGCCGAGCGGGGGGGAGCTCCTACAATGAGCAGTTCTTC. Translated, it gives CASSRAGGSSYNEQFF. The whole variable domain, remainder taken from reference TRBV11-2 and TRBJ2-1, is EAGVAQSPRYKIIEKRQSVAFWCNPISGHATLYWYQQILGQGPKLLIQFQNNGVVDDSQLPKDRFSAERLKGVDSTLKIQPAKLEDSAVYLCASSRAGGSSYNEQFFGPGTRLTVL.

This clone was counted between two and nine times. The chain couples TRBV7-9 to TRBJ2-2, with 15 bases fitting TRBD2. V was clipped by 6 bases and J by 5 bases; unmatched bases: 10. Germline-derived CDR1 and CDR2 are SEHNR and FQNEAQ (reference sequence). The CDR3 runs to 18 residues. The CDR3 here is CASSSKGLAGGRTGELFF. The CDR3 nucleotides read TGTGCCAGCAGTTCAAAAGGACTAGCGGGGGGGCGAACCGGGGAGCTGTTTTTT.

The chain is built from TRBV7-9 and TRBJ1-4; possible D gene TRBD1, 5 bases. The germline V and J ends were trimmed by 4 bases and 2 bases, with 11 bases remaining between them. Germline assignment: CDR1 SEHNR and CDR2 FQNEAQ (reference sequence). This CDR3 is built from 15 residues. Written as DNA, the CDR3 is TGTGCCAGCAGCTCGAACAGGTTGACTAATGAAAAACTGTTTTTT. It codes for CASSSNRLTNEKLFF.

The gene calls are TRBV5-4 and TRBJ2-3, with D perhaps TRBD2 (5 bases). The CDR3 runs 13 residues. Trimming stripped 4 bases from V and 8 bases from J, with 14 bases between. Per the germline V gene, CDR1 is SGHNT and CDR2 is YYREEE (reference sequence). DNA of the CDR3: TGTGCCAGCAGCGCGGAGGAGACGGGTACGCAGTATTTT. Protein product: CASSAEETGTQYF.

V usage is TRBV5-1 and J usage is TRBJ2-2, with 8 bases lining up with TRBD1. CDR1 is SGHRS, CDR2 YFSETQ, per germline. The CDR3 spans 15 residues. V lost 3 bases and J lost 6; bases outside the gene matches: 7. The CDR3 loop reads CASSSQGARSGELFF. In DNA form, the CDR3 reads TGCGCCAGCAGCTCGCAGGGGGCTCGGTCCGGGGAGCTGTTTTTT.

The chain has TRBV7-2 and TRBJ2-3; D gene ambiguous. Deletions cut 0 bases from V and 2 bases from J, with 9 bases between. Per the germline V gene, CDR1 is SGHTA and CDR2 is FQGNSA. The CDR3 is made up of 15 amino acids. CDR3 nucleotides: TGTGCCAGCAGCTTAGCCGGTGCTAACACAGATACGCAGTATTTT. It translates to CASSLAGANTDTQYF.

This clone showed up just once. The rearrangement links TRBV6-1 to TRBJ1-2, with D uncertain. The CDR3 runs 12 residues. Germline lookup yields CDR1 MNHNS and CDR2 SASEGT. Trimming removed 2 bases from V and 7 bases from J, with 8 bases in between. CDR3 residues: CASSEQATGYTF. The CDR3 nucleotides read TGTGCCAGCAGTGAACAAGCAACTGGCTACACCTTC.

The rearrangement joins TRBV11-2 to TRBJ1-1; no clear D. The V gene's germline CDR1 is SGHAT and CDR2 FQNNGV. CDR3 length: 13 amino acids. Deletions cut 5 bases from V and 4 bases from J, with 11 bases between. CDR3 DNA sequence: TGTGCCAGCAGCACCTCCGCGGGCACTGAAGCTTTCTTT. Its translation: CASSTSAGTEAFF.

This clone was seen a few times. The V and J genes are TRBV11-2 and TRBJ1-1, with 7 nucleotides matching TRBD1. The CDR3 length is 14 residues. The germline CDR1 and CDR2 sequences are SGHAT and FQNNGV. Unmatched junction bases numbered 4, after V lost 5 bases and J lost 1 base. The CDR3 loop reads CASSDWTGNTEAFF. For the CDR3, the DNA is TGTGCCAGCAGCGACTGGACAGGGAACACTGAAGCTTTCTTT.

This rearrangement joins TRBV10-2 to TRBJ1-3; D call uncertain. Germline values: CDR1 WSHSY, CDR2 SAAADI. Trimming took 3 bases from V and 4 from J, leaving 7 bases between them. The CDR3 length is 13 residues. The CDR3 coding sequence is TGCGCCAGCAGTGAATCAGGAGGAAACACCATATATTTT. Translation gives CASSESGGNTIYF.